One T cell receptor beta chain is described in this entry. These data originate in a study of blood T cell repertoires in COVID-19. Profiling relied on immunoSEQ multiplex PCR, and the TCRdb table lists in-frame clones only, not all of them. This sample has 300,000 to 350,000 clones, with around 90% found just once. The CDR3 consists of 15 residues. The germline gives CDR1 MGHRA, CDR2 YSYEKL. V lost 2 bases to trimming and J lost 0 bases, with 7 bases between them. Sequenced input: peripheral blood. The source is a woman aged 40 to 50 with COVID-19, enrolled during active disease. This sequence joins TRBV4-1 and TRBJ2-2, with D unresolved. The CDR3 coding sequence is TGCGCCAGCAGCCAAACACCCGCGAACACCGGGGAGCTGTTTTTT. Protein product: CASSQTPANTGELFF.